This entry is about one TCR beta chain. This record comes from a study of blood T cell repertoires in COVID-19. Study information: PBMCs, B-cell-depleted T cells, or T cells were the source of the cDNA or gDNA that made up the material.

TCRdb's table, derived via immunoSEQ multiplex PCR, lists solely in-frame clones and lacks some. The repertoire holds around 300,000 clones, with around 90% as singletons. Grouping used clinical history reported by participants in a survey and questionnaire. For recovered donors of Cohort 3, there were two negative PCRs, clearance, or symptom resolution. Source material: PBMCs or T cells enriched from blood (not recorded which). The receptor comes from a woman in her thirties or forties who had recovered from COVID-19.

Here the CDR3 reads CASSLTSRLDTQYF. The CDR3 nucleotides are TGTGCCAGCAGCCTAACTAGCAGGTTGGATACGCAGTATTTT. The V call is TRBV7-9, the J call TRBJ2-3; tentative D call: TRBD2 (6 bases). Germline V gene lookup returns CDR1 SEHNR and CDR2 FQNEAQ (reference sequence). There are 14 residues in the CDR3. The V gene lost 5 bases and the J gene lost 6 bases, with 15 bases spanning the gap.